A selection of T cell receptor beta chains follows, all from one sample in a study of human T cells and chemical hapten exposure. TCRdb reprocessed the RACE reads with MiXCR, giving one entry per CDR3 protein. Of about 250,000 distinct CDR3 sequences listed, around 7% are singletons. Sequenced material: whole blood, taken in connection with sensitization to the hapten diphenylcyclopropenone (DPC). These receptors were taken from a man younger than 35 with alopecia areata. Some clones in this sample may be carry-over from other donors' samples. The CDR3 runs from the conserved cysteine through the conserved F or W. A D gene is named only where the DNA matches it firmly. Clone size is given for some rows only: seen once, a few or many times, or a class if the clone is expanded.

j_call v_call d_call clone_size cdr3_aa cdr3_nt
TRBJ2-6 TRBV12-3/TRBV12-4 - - CASSLSTGSGANVLTF TGTGCCAGCAGTTTGTCTACCGGGTCTGGGGCCAACGTCCTGACTTTC
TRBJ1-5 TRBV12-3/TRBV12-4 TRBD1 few CASSITTGGNQPQHF TGTGCCAGCAGTATCACGACAGGGGGCAATCAGCCCCAGCATTTT
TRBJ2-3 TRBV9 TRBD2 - CASSVLTSGTTQYF TGTGCCAGCAGCGTACTCACTAGCGGTACGACGCAGTATTTT
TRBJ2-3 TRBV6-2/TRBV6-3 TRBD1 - CASRTGTGFADTQYF TGTGCCAGCAGGACCGGGACAGGGTTTGCAGATACGCAGTATTTT
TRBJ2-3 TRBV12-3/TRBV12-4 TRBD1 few CASSYWTGDTDTQYF TGTGCCAGCAGTTACTGGACAGGGGACACAGATACGCAGTATTTT
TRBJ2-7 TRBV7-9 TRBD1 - CASSLEQGAEQYF TGTGCCAGCAGCTTAGAGCAGGGGGCCGAACAGTACTTC
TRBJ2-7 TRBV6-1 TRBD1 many CASSTSGTGSYEQYF TGTGCCAGCAGTACCTCCGGGACAGGGTCCTACGAGCAGTACTTC
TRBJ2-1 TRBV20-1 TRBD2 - CSARSLAGAYNEQFF TGCAGTGCTAGATCCCTAGCGGGGGCCTACAATGAGCAGTTCTTC
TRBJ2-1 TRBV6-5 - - CAARASSYNEQFF TGTGCCGCCCGGGCAAGCTCCTACAATGAGCAGTTCTTC
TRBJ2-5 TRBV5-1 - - CASSLAVSGIPWKTQYF TGCGCCAGCAGCTTGGCAGTATCAGGGATTCCCTGGAAGACCCAGTACTTC